One and the same sample provided the 31 T cell receptor beta chains below, sequenced in a study of blood T cell repertoires in COVID-19. Sequenced by immunoSEQ multiplex PCR; TCRdb stores in-frame clones only, minus some. The table includes approximately 64,000 clones, 88% detected once. The sequencing input was PBMCs or T cells enriched from blood (not recorded which). Receptors were obtained from a woman between 35 and 50 years old who had recovered from COVID-19.

V and J are TRBV7-2 and TRBJ1-4; D is unresolved. Germline CDR1 reads SGHTA; CDR2 reads FQGNSA. Trimming pared 1 base from V and 7 bases from J, leaving 16 bases between. The CDR3 covers 16 residues. The CDR3 coding sequence is TGTGCCAGCAGCTTAGGGTTACGGGGTCTGATTGAAAAACTGTTTTTT. This encodes CASSLGLRGLIEKLFF.

The chain recombines TRBV2 with TRBJ2-1; perhaps TRBD1 as D (5 bases). The V gene's germline CDR1 is SNHLY and CDR2 FYNNEI. The CDR3 runs 15 residues. V was cut by 7 bases and J by 7 bases, with 20 bases left in between. The CDR3 sequence: CASNVGVGRENEQFF. In nucleotides, the CDR3 is TGTGCCAGCAACGTAGGGGTCGGACGAGAAAATGAGCAGTTCTTC.

The rearrangement uses TRBV2 and TRBJ2-3, with 8 nucleotides matching TRBD2. The CDR3 extends over 14 amino acids. J gave up 3 bases and V 4 bases, and 3 bases lay outside the gene matches. CDR1 and CDR2 from the germline V gene are SNHLY and FYNNEI. The CDR3 sequence is CASSGGLATDTQYF. The CDR3 DNA reads TGTGCCAGCAGTGGTGGACTAGCTACAGATACGCAGTATTTT.

This chain joins TRBV7-9 and TRBJ1-2; 7 bases are a match to TRBD1. Germline CDR1 and CDR2: SEHNR and FQNEAQ (reference sequence). The CDR3 extends over 13 amino acids. The V segment lost 5 bases and the J segment 7 bases; nucleotides outside the gene matches: 7. In DNA, the CDR3 is TGTGCCAGCAGCGACCGACAGGGCTCTGGCTACACCTTC. As protein: CASSDRQGSGYTF.

The count of this clone is one. The genes are TRBV9 and TRBJ2-2; 11 bases are shared with TRBD2. Germline V lookup: CDR1 SGDLS, CDR2 YYNGEE. The trim removed 4 bases at V and 5 bases at J, leaving 19 bases unmatched. The CDR3 has 20 residues. CDR3 loop: CASSPQGASGGPLGTGELFF. CDR3 in DNA: TGTGCCAGCAGCCCCCAAGGGGCTAGCGGGGGGCCTTTGGGGACCGGGGAGCTGTTTTTT.

This clone showed up just once. The chain recombines TRBV11-3 with TRBJ1-1; D is ambiguous. CDR1 and CDR2 from the germline V gene are SGHNT and YENEEA. The ends were cut back, 4 bases at V and 7 bases at J, with 16 bases in the middle. This CDR3 has 14 amino acids. CDR3 in DNA: TGTGCCAGCAGCTCCCCGACAATTCCCGGTGAAGCTTTCTTT. The encoded protein is CASSSPTIPGEAFF.

The chain is built from TRBV9 and TRBJ2-6, with TRBD1 matching over 10 bases. The germline CDR1 and CDR2 sequences are SGDLS and YYNGEE. The CDR3 sequence is 16 residues long. The V gene end was trimmed by 6 bases and the J gene end by 0 bases; junction bases not matched to a gene: 3. The CDR3 here is CASMGTGDSGANVLTF. DNA of the CDR3: TGTGCCAGCATGGGGACAGGGGACTCTGGGGCCAACGTCCTGACTTTC.

The V call is TRBV6-6, the J call TRBJ1-2, with 8 bases lining up with TRBD1. CDR1 and CDR2 from the germline V gene are MNHNY and SVGAGI (reference sequence). Unmatched junction bases numbered 11, after V lost 6 bases and J lost 8 bases. This CDR3 is built from 14 residues. The CDR3 loop reads CASRKDRALVGYTF. The CDR3 bases are TGTGCCAGCAGGAAGGACAGGGCCCTTGTGGGCTACACCTTC.

J is TRBJ1-1 and V is TRBV21-1; the listed D gene, TRBD1, was not tested against the DNA. TRBV21-1 has pseudogene status. The CDR3 consists of 15 residues. The CDR3 nucleotides read TGTGCCAGCAGCATTACGGACAGCATGAACACTGAAGCTTTCTTT. Its protein product is CASSITDSMNTEAFF.

V usage is TRBV7-9 and J usage is TRBJ1-1; D uncertain. Germline lookup yields CDR1 SEHNR and CDR2 FQNEAQ (reference sequence). The CDR3 covers 14 residues. CDR3 bases: TGTTTTACTCTCGAGGCGGGTATGAACACTGAAGCTTTCTTT. It is translated as CFTLEAGMNTEAFF. Looking up the rest from reference TRBV7-9 and TRBJ1-1 gives the full variable domain: DTGVSQNPRHKITKRGQNVTFRCDPISEHNRLYWYRQTLGQGPEFLTYFQNEAQLEKSRLLSDRFSAERPKGSFSTLEIQRTEQGDSAMYLCFTLEAGMNTEAFFGQGTRLTVV.

The chain employs TRBV6-6 and TRBJ2-1; 9 positions agree with TRBD1. V shed 10 bases and J 3 bases; nucleotides not matched to a gene: 4. Germline-derived CDR1 and CDR2 are MNHNY and SVGAGI (reference sequence). There are 13 residues in the CDR3. CDR3 in amino acids: CATWTGVYNEQFF. CDR3 in DNA: TGTGCCACCTGGACAGGGGTCTACAATGAGCAGTTCTTC.

The rearrangement uses TRBV6-4 and TRBJ1-2, with D perhaps matching TRBD1 (6 bases). Deletions cut 0 bases from V and 1 base from J, with 15 bases between. The CDR3 is 17 amino acids. The V gene's germline CDR1 is MRHNA and CDR2 SNTAGT. CDR3 DNA sequence: TGTGCCAGCAGTGACTCGTACCTGGAGGACAGTAACTATGGCTACACCTTC. This encodes CASSDSYLEDSNYGYTF.

This chain links TRBV9 with TRBJ1-2, with a possible D match to TRBD1 (5 bases). CDR1 and CDR2 from the germline V gene are SGDLS and YYNGEE. V was shortened by 1 base and J by 2 bases, with 6 bases between the two germline ends. This CDR3 comprises 13 residues. As DNA, the CDR3 is TGTGCCAGCAGCGTACGGGGGAACTATGGCTACACCTTC. Translating it yields CASSVRGNYGYTF.

The J gene is TRBJ1-5, the V gene TRBV19; D may be TRBD1 (5 bases). The CDR3 has 13 amino acids. V shed 10 bases and J shed 1 base, with 11 bases lying between them. The germline gives CDR1 LNHDA, CDR2 SQIVND (reference sequence). CDR3 sequence: CATDSGSNQPQHF. DNA of the CDR3: TGTGCCACCGACAGTGGAAGCAATCAGCCCCAGCATTTT.

The chain carries TRBV19 and TRBJ1-5; a weak D match, TRBD1 (6 bases). This CDR3 has 15 residues. Germline V gives CDR1 LNHDA, CDR2 SQIVND (reference sequence). Trimming left V 6 bases short and J 0 bases short, with 12 bases between. CDR3: CASRQGVRSNQPQHF. The CDR3 DNA reads TGTGCCAGTAGACAGGGAGTCCGTAGCAATCAGCCCCAGCATTTT.

This clone has just one count. This chain links TRBV5-5 with TRBJ2-3, with 16 bases lining up with TRBD2. Germline trimming cut 4 bases from V and 5 bases from J; bases unmatched to any gene: 7. Germline V lookup: CDR1 SGHKS, CDR2 YYEKEE (reference sequence). The CDR3 is made up of 17 amino acids. The CDR3 region is CASSPGTSGGAVDTQYF. CDR3 coding DNA: TGTGCCAGCAGCCCCGGGACTAGCGGGGGGGCCGTAGATACGCAGTATTTT.

The V call is TRBV11-2, the J call TRBJ2-7; perhaps TRBD1 as D (5 bases). Trimming stripped 5 bases from V and 3 bases from J, with 8 bases between. CDR1 and CDR2 from the germline V gene are SGHAT and FQNNGV. The CDR3 contains 12 residues. The CDR3 nucleotides read TGTGCCAGCAGCGATGACAGCTACGAGCAGTACTTC. The encoded protein is CASSDDSYEQYF.

The chain recombines TRBV11-2 with TRBJ2-3; D gene unclear. The CDR3 extends over 16 amino acids. Germline V gene lookup returns CDR1 SGHAT and CDR2 FQNNGV. V lost 1 base and J 0 bases, leaving 11 bases between the germline ends. CDR3 sequence reads: CASSLVTISSTDTQYF. CDR3 in DNA: TGTGCCAGCAGCTTAGTAACAATTTCTAGCACAGATACGCAGTATTTT.

The gene calls are TRBV6-1 and TRBJ2-5; D might be TRBD1 (6 bases). Germline-derived CDR1 and CDR2 are MNHNS and SASEGT. CDR3 length: 15 residues. V was pared by 1 base and J by 2 bases, with 11 bases between. This chain's CDR3 is CASSEVGQGQETQYF. CDR3 nucleotides: TGTGCCAGCAGTGAAGTAGGTCAGGGGCAAGAGACCCAGTACTTC.

This clone has only a few counts. The chain combines TRBV4-1 with TRBJ2-7, with D possibly TRBD1 on 5 matching bases. This CDR3 contains 13 residues. The germline V gene has CDR1 MGHRA and CDR2 YSYEKL. V lost 3 bases and J lost 2, with 8 bases in between. CDR3 sequence: CASSQTATYEQYF. Here the CDR3 DNA reads TGCGCCAGCAGCCAGACAGCTACCTACGAGCAGTACTTC.

This chain joins TRBV5-1 and TRBJ2-7; TRBD1 matches at 7 bases. V shed 4 bases, J shed 5 bases, and the junction held 9 bases outside the gene matches. Germline loops: CDR1 SGHRS, CDR2 YFSETQ. The CDR3 loop spans 14 amino acids. The CDR3 coding sequence is TGCGCCAGCAGCGTTCGACAGGGTGGAGACGAGCAGTACTTC. This encodes CASSVRQGGDEQYF.

The CDR3 region is CSVSPAGGVNYGYTF. The DNA of the CDR3 is TGCAGCGTGAGCCCCGCGGGGGGGGTTAACTATGGCTACACCTTC. J is TRBJ1-2 and V is TRBV29-1; D is possibly TRBD1 (5 bases). The CDR3 contains 15 residues. Deletions cut 6 bases from V and 1 base from J, with 18 bases between. Germline V gene data show CDR1 as SQVTM and CDR2 as ANQGSEA. The full variable domain, in which reference TRBV29-1 and TRBJ1-2 provide the parts outside the CDR3, is SAVISQKPSRDICQRGTSLTIQCQVDSQVTMMFWYRQQPGQSLTLIATANQGSEATYESGFVIDKFPISRPNLTFSTLTVSNMSPEDSSIYLCSVSPAGGVNYGYTFGSGTRLTVV.

This clone was seen only once. The chain carries TRBV2 and TRBJ1-1; D gene unclear. Trimming cost V 2 bases and J 6 bases, with 10 bases left between them. Germline CDR1 is SNHLY and CDR2 is FYNNEI. The CDR3 runs to 13 residues. DNA of the CDR3: TGTGCCAGCAGTGAATCCCCCCAGGCTGAAGCTTTCTTT. Protein: CASSESPQAEAFF.

The J gene is TRBJ2-7, the V gene TRBV5-6; TRBD1 matches 8 bases. There are 15 residues in the CDR3. Germline values: CDR1 SGHDT, CDR2 YYEEEE. V shed 1 base and J 2 bases; nucleotides not matched to a gene: 5. The CDR3 region has the DNA TGTGCCAGCAGCTTGCTCGGACAGGGTACCTACGAGCAGTACTTC. Translation gives CASSLLGQGTYEQYF.

V and J are TRBV4-1 and TRBJ2-7; 8 bases are a match to TRBD1. The germline CDR1 and CDR2 sequences are MGHRA and YSYEKL. CDR3 length: 13 residues. V was pared by 8 bases and J by 4 bases, with 7 bases of the junction left unmatched. CDR3 region: CASGSGTGYEQYF. CDR3 coding DNA: TGCGCCAGCGGCTCCGGGACAGGTTACGAGCAGTACTTC.

The chain is built from TRBV2 and TRBJ2-7, with D perhaps TRBD1 (6 bases). Per germline, CDR1 SNHLY and CDR2 FYNNEI. With 7 bases removed from V and 0 bases from J, the gap between germline ends came to 10 bases. This CDR3 is built from 13 residues. The CDR3 sequence is CASKRDNSYEQYF. The CDR3 DNA sequence: TGTGCCAGCAAACGGGACAACTCCTACGAGCAGTACTTC.

This chain connects TRBV5-1 to TRBJ2-5, with D uncertain. The CDR3 consists of 14 residues. The germline V gene encodes CDR1 SGHRS and CDR2 YFSETQ. Trimming left V 7 bases short and J 4 bases short, with 17 bases between. The DNA for the CDR3 is TGCGCCAGCGGGCGTGGCAGTCGCCCAGAGACCCAGTACTTC. This translates into CASGRGSRPETQYF.

This clone has just one count. The J gene is TRBJ2-7, the V gene TRBV5-4, with D tentatively TRBD2 (6 bases). Deletions cut 4 bases from V and 7 bases from J, with 15 bases between. The germline V gene encodes CDR1 SGHNT and CDR2 YYREEE (reference sequence). The CDR3 totals 13 residues. The CDR3 sequence: CASSPGLPLEQYF. The DNA for the CDR3 is TGTGCCAGCAGCCCGGGACTGCCCCTAGAGCAGTACTTC.

The chain combines TRBV5-1 with TRBJ1-5, with 7 bases lining up with TRBD1. The CDR3 is 16 residues long. With V trimmed by 0 bases and J by 2 bases, 5 bases remained unmatched. Germline CDR1 reads SGHRS; CDR2 reads YFSETQ. Written as DNA, the CDR3 is TGCGCCAGCAGCTTGGGAGACAGGGAGGGCAATCAGCCCCAGCATTTT. Encoded protein: CASSLGDREGNQPQHF.

The J gene is TRBJ1-3, the V gene TRBV7-9; D remains unclear. The CDR3 consists of 14 residues. Germline-derived CDR1 and CDR2 are SEHNR and FQNEAQ (reference sequence). V lost 7 bases, J lost 4 bases, and 14 bases lay in between. The CDR3, as DNA: TGTGCCAGCAAAAAACCTGGGGAGGGAAACACCATATATTTT. It codes for CASKKPGEGNTIYF.

This clone was found once. The chain couples TRBV4-2 to TRBJ1-5; D is undetermined. Deletions cut 0 bases from V and 6 bases from J, with 12 bases between. The CDR3 length is 15 residues. Germline V CDR1 and CDR2: LGHNA, YNFKEQ. The CDR3 reads CASSQDWPEPQPQHF. CDR3 bases: TGTGCCAGCAGCCAAGACTGGCCAGAACCTCAGCCCCAGCATTTT.